This record looks at one TCR beta chain sequence and its context. PCR employed 60 Vbeta and 13 Jbeta primers. Sequenced by immunoSEQ multiplex PCR; TCRdb stores in-frame clones only, minus some. This table has roughly 140,000 clones, roughly three quarters appearing once. The data belong to a study of cytomegalovirus exposure and HLA in healthy donors. This CDR3 region has 16 residues. Germline lookup yields CDR1 SGHNT and CDR2 YENEEA. The V gene lost 5 bases and the J gene lost 2 bases, with 19 bases spanning the gap. The clonotype was recovered from a man aged 55 to 70 in good health and CMV-seronegative. This chain connects TRBV11-3 to TRBJ2-7; maybe TRBD2 (5 bases). The specimen was PBMCs. Here the CDR3 reads CASSEAPIAQTYEQYF. DNA of the CDR3: TGTGCCAGCAGCGAGGCCCCAATAGCGCAGACCTACGAGCAGTACTTC.